This passage covers 16 T cell receptor beta chains from one sample sequenced in a study of metastatic and nonmetastatic thyroid tumors. All patients were treatment-naive before thyroid surgery. TCRdb ran MiXCR on the PCR reads. Among about 18,000 clones listed, 34% were seen once. Sequenced sample: tumor tissue. These receptors were collected from a male donor with papillary thyroid cancer or a benign thyroid nodule (not recorded which). Some clones in this sample may be carry-over from other donors' samples.

The rearrangement links TRBV20-1 to TRBJ2-1, with TRBD2 matching 10 bases. The trim removed 0 bases at V and 9 bases at J, leaving 8 bases unmatched. CDR1 DFQATT and CDR2 SNEGSKA come from the germline V gene (reference sequence). The CDR3 is made up of 15 amino acids. CDR3 coding DNA: TGCAGTGCTAGAGACCTAGCGGGGGTTGATATTGAGCAGTTCTTC. It translates to CSARDLAGVDIEQFF.

Ten or more counts support this clone. The chain has TRBV3-1 and TRBJ2-5, with 15 bases lining up with TRBD2. Germline V gives CDR1 LGHDT, CDR2 YNNKEL (reference sequence). The ends lost 5 bases at V and 5 bases at J; junction bases unmatched: 6. The CDR3 sequence is 16 residues long. CDR3 protein: CASSGTSGRRAETQYF. CDR3 nucleotide sequence: TGTGCCAGCAGCGGGACTAGCGGGAGGCGGGCGGAGACCCAGTACTTC.

This clone was picked up many times. V gene TRBV24-1 combines with J gene TRBJ2-1; D call uncertain. The CDR3 covers 12 residues. Germline CDR1 reads KGHDR; CDR2 reads SFDVKD. V was trimmed by 7 bases and J by 5 bases, leaving 8 bases between them. The CDR3 here is CATSDRDNEQFF. The DNA of the CDR3 is TGTGCCACCAGCGACCGGGACAATGAGCAGTTCTTC.

The chain recombines TRBV6-1 with TRBJ2-5; D remains ambiguous. Trimming pared 4 bases from V and 7 bases from J, leaving 16 bases between. Germline CDR1 and CDR2: MNHNS and SASEGT. CDR3 length: 14 residues. CDR3 sequence reads: CASSVVGSPGTQYF. In nucleotides, the CDR3 is TGTGCCAGCAGTGTGGTCGGGTCCCCGGGGACCCAGTACTTC.

As concerns this clone: Relative to the germline gene, one junction end is altered; a read error may explain this. V and J are TRBV6-1 and TRBJ2-7; the match to TRBD2 covers 10 bases. The CDR3 contains 15 residues. In germline, CDR1 is MNHNS, CDR2 SASEGT. CDR3 residues: CASSELAGDYNQQLF. The CDR3 region has the DNA TGTGCCAGCAGTGAACTAGCGGGGGATTACAATCAGCAGTTATTC.

The chain links TRBV20-1 to TRBJ2-7; tentative D call: TRBD2 (6 bases). Trimming removed 6 bases from V and 0 bases from J, with 18 bases in between. CDR1 DFQATT and CDR2 SNEGSKA come from the germline V gene (reference sequence). CDR3 size: 15 residues. CDR3 amino acids: CSAPRSGSSSYEQYF. CDR3 nucleotide sequence: TGCAGTGCGCCCCGGAGCGGGTCGAGCTCCTACGAGCAGTACTTC.

This clone was recorded at least ten times. The chain employs TRBV10-1 and TRBJ2-2, with D hard to call. The CDR3 is made up of 12 amino acids. Germline V gene data show CDR1 as WNHNN and CDR2 as SYGVQD (reference sequence). The V end was cut by 4 bases, the J end by 5 bases, with 5 bases between. The chain's CDR3 is CASSVGTGELFF. The CDR3 nucleotides read TGCGCCAGCAGTGTTGGGACCGGGGAGCTGTTTTTT.

This clone has at least ten counts. The rearrangement links TRBV5-1 to TRBJ2-3; perhaps D is TRBD1 or TRBD2 (5 bases each). Deletions cut 2 bases from V and 3 bases from J, with 13 bases between. The CDR3 is 15 residues long. CDR1 is SGHRS, CDR2 YFSETQ, per germline. The CDR3 protein is CASSFSRGGTDTQYF. The DNA for the CDR3 is TGCGCCAGCAGCTTTTCGAGGGGCGGGACAGATACGCAGTATTTT. Complete variable domain (other parts from reference TRBV5-1 and TRBJ2-3): KAGVTQTPRYLIKTRGQQVTLSCSPISGHRSVSWYQQTPGQGLQFLFEYFSETQRNKGNFPGRFSGRQFSNSRSEMNVSTLELGDSALYLCASSFSRGGTDTQYFGPGTRLTVL.

The chain uses TRBV28 and TRBJ1-2; D may be TRBD1 (6 bases). Germline values: CDR1 MDHEN, CDR2 SYDVKM. V was clipped by 7 bases and J by 7 bases, with 19 bases between them. This CDR3 region has 14 residues. The chain's CDR3 is CASIMGGRTAGYTF. As DNA, the CDR3 is TGTGCCAGCATCATGGGGGGGCGCACGGCTGGCTACACCTTC.

This clone occurred many times. V is TRBV27 and J is TRBJ2-5; 8 bases map to TRBD2. CDR1 and CDR2 (germline): MNHEY, SMNVEV (reference sequence). The V segment lost 5 bases and the J segment 1 base; nucleotides outside the gene matches: 9. The CDR3 has 16 residues. DNA for the CDR3: TGTGCCAGCAGTCCCTGGGGTAGCGGGACCCAAGAGACCCAGTACTTC. This translates into CASSPWGSGTQETQYF.

On this clone itself: A junction end diverges from the germline sequence, so it may reflect a read error. The same CDR3 is also encoded by other DNA sequences in this sample. Written as DNA, the CDR3 is TGTGCTAGCAGCCAAGCGTTCGAGGGCAGCGGAAGGAACGAGCAGTACTTC. This codes for CASSQAFEGSGRNEQYF. This chain joins TRBV3-1 and TRBJ2-7, with D possibly TRBD2 on 5 matching bases. The CDR3 runs to 17 residues. CDR1 and CDR2 from the germline V gene are LGHDT and YNNKEL (reference sequence).

In its sample, this clone was seen once. Germline and junction disagree at one end, which may indicate a read error. The chain carries TRBV5-1 and TRBJ1-2; D remains unclear. Germline V gene sequence: CDR1 SGHRS, CDR2 YFSETQ. This CDR3 region has 14 residues. The CDR3 region is CASILNQVEEGYTF. The CDR3 DNA follows: TGCGCCAGCATCTTGAATCAGGTGGAAGAGGGCTACACCTTC.

By sample fraction, this clone is medium-sized. The rearrangement uses TRBV20-1 and TRBJ1-2; weak D call: TRBD1 (5 bases). V dropped 2 bases and J dropped 0 bases, with 22 bases sitting between them. CDR1 is DFQATT, CDR2 SNEGSKA, per germline (reference sequence). The CDR3 spans 18 residues. CDR3 residues: CSARFKKAGDASNYGYTF. CDR3 in DNA: TGCAGTGCTAGATTCAAAAAGGCCGGGGACGCCTCTAACTATGGCTACACCTTC.

Comment on this clone: Since a much larger clone is just one base distant, this may be a read error. The rearrangement links TRBV12-3 or TRBV12-4 to TRBJ1-6, with D tentatively TRBD1 (5 bases). The CDR3 is made up of 12 amino acids. CDR3 in amino acids: CASIRDNSPLNF. The CDR3 coding sequence is TGTGCCAGCATCAGGGATAATTCACCCCTCAACTTT.

Of note for this clone: Other nucleotide sequences from this sample produce the same CDR3. The CDR3 is CASSEGSSGANVLTF. The DNA for the CDR3 is TGTGCCAGCAGTGAAGGGAGTTCTGGGGCCAACGTCCTGACTTTC. The chain links TRBV6-1 to TRBJ2-6, with D unresolved. Trimming took off 1 base at V and 1 base at J, with 5 bases between the two ends. The germline V gene has CDR1 MNHNS and CDR2 SASEGT. The CDR3 loop spans 15 amino acids.

V is TRBV6-6 and J is TRBJ1-2; TRBD1 might be the D (6 bases). V was trimmed by 0 bases and J by 4 bases, leaving 12 bases between them. The CDR3 is made up of 15 amino acids. Germline CDR1 reads MNHNY; CDR2 reads SVGAGI (reference sequence). CDR3 residues: CASSYSSGGGYGYTF. Written as DNA, the CDR3 is TGTGCCAGCAGTTACTCGAGTGGGGGCGGCTATGGCTACACCTTC.